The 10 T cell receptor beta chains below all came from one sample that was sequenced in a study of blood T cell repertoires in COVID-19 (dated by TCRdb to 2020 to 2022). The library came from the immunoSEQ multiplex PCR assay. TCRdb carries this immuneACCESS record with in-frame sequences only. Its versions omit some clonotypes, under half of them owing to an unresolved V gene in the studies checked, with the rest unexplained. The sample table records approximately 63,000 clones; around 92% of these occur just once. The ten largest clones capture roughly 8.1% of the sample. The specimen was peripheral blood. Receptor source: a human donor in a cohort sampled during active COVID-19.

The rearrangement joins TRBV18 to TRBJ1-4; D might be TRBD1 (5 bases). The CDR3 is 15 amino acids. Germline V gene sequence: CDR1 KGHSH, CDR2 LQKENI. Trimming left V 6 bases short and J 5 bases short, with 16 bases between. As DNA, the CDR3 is TGTGCCAGCTCCCCCCAATTGGGGGGGAATGAAAAACTGTTTTTT. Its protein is CASSPQLGGNEKLFF. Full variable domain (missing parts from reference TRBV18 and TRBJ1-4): NAGVMQNPRHLVRRRGQEARLRCSPMKGHSHVYWYRQLPEEGLKFMVYLQKENIIDESGMPKERFSAEFPKEGPSILRIQQVVRGDSAAYFCASSPQLGGNEKLFFGSGTQLSVL.

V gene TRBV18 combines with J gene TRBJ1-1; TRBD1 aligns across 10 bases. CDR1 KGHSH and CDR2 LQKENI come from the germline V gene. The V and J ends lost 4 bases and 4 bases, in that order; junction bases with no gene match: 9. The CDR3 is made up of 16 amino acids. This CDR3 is CASSQGTGAYSTEAFF. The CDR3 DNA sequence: TGTGCCAGCTCACAGGGGACAGGGGCCTACAGCACTGAAGCTTTCTTT.

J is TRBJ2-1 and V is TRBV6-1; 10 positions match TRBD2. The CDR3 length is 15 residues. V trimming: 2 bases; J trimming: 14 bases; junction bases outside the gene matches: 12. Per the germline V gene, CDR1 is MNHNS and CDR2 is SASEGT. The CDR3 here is CASSESGRGGSIEFF. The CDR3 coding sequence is TGTGCCAGCAGTGAAAGCGGGAGGGGCGGGAGTATAGAGTTCTTC.

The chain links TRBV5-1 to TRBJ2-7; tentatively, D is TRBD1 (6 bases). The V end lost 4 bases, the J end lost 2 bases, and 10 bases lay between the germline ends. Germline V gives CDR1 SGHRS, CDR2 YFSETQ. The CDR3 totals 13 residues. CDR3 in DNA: TGCGCCAGCAGCGCACAGGGAACCTACGAGCAGTACTTC. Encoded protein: CASSAQGTYEQYF.

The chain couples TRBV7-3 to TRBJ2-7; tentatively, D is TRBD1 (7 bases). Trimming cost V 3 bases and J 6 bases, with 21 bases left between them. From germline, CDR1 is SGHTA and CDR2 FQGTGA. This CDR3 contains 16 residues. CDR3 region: CASSFGDSNGGREQYF. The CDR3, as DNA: TGTGCCAGCAGCTTTGGGGACAGCAATGGGGGGCGCGAGCAGTACTTC.

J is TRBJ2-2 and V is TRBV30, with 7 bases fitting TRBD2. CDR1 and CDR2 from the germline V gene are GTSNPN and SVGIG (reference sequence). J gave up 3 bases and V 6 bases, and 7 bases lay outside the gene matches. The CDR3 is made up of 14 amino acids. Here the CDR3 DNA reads TGTGCCTGCGCTCCGGGGGGAGACACCGGGGAGCTGTTTTTT. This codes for CACAPGGDTGELFF.

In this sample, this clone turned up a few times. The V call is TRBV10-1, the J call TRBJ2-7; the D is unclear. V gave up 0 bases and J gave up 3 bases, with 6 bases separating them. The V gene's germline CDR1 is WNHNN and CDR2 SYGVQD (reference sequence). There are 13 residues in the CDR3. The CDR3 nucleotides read TGCGCCAGCAGTGAGTCCCCACTCTACGAGCAGTACTTC. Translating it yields CASSESPLYEQYF.

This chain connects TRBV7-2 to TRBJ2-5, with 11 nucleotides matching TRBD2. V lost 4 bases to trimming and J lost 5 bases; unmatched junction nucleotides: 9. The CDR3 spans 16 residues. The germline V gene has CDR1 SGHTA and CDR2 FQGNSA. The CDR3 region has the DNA TGTGCCAGCAGCTGGGGTAGCGGGGGGGTGCGGGAGACCCAGTACTTC. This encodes CASSWGSGGVRETQYF.

CDR3: CAISDGTSLETQYF. In DNA form, the CDR3 reads TGTGCCATCAGTGATGGGACTAGCCTGGAGACCCAGTACTTC. This chain links TRBV10-3 with TRBJ2-5; 9 bases are a match to TRBD2. With 3 bases clipped from V and 5 bases from J, the junction kept 4 bases outside the gene matches. In germline, CDR1 is ENHRY, CDR2 SYGVKD. This CDR3 spans 14 amino acids.

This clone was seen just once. The CDR3 here is CASSQDRVWEQYF. Written as DNA, the CDR3 is TGCGCCAGCAGCCAAGACAGGGTATGGGAGCAGTACTTC. The chain links TRBV5-1 to TRBJ2-7; 7 positions agree with TRBD1. The V gene's germline CDR1 is SGHRS and CDR2 YFSETQ. J gave up 7 bases and V 4 bases, and 8 bases lay outside the gene matches. The CDR3 totals 13 residues.